This TCR beta chain was retrieved from a study of blood T cell repertoires in COVID-19. Study in general: Spain, Italy and the United States supplied samples that represented acute and convalescent COVID-19. T cells, B-cell-depleted T cells, or PBMCs supplied cDNA or gDNA.

This clone was detected only a few times. The CDR3 is 17 amino acids. J was trimmed by 0 bases and V by 4 bases; bases with no gene match: 8. Germline V gene data show CDR1 as MNHEY and CDR2 as SMNVEV (reference sequence). Profiling relied on immunoSEQ multiplex PCR, and the TCRdb table lists in-frame clones only, not all of them. The sample records 200,000 to 300,000 clones, around 90% being singletons. Material for sequencing was peripheral blood. This sequence joins TRBV27 and TRBJ1-4; 7 nucleotides match TRBD1. The sequence was obtained from a man aged 60 to 69 who had recovered from COVID-19. The DNA of the CDR3 is TGTGCCAGCAGTTCCGGAGGGGGCCCTTCAACTAATGAAAAACTGTTTTTT. Its protein is CASSSGGGPSTNEKLFF. Looking up the rest from reference TRBV27 and TRBJ1-4 gives the full variable domain: EAQVTQNPRYLITVTGKKLTVTCSQNMNHEYMSWYRQDPGLGLRQIYYSMNVEVTDKGDVPEGYKVSRKEKRNFPLILESPSPNQTSLYFCASSSGGGPSTNEKLFFGSGTQLSVL.